Listed here is a single T cell receptor (beta chain). Antigen unknown. The V gene's germline CDR1 is SGHAT and CDR2 FQNNGV. The CDR3 totals 16 residues. Trimming removed 1 base at V and 0 bases at J, with 13 bases between. If patients had autoimmune disease history or systemic immunosuppression, they were excluded. This specimen belongs to a study of OX40 agonist ivuxolimab in advanced cancers. The study, taken as a whole, reports: Normalized expansion of T-cell clones was also low for some nonresponders. Dose levels from 0.1 to 3.0 mg/kg saw CD4+ and CD8+ blood T cells expand clonally by week 6.

Libraries were prepared by immunoSEQ multiplex PCR; TCRdb keeps only in-frame clonotypes and omits some of them. Of more than 15,000 clones in the sample, 90% are singletons; the top ten hold 25% to 30%. This clonotype was sampled from an adult with an advanced solid tumor such as melanoma, head and neck, liver or kidney cancer. The V call is TRBV11-2, the J call TRBJ2-7; no definite D call. Sequenced here: CD4+ or CD8+ T cells sorted from blood, sampled in a trial of the OX40 agonist ivuxolimab. The CDR3 here is CASSLGPQFSSYEQYF. In DNA form, the CDR3 reads TGTGCCAGCAGCTTAGGACCACAGTTTAGCTCCTACGAGCAGTACTTC.